The sequence of this TCR beta chain was determined in a study of blood T cell repertoires in COVID-19. The overall study: The analysed material was cDNA or gDNA that came from T cells, B-cell-depleted T cells, or PBMCs.

Assay: immunoSEQ multiplex PCR; the TCRdb copy retains only in-frame clones and omits some. The sample shows about 240,000 clones, 80% to 90% of them seen only once. Germline-derived CDR1 and CDR2 are SGHAT and FQNNGV. Trimming took 5 bases from V and 4 from J, leaving 18 bases between them. This CDR3 has 16 residues. This clonotype was obtained from a woman older than 75 with COVID-19, enrolled during active disease. V and J are TRBV11-2 and TRBJ1-3, with a possible D match to TRBD1 (5 bases). Specimen: peripheral blood. The CDR3 DNA sequence: TGTGCCAGCAGCCCCGGAGGGACTTTACAGGGAAACACCATATATTTT. This codes for CASSPGGTLQGNTIYF.